What follows describes a single T cell receptor beta chain. Its antigen target is currently unknown. The cohort was made up of 666 healthy bone marrow donors. All cohort members were sampled while nominally healthy, although unrecorded immune exposures were likely present. The donor tested CMV seronegative, placing the donor among the 350 or so seronegative members of the cohort. A peripheral blood sample was provided by each donor, and peripheral blood mononuclear cells were used for TCR beta sequencing. Genomic DNA extraction from the blood cell samples was performed with the Qiagen DNeasy Blood Extraction Kit. This entry belongs to a study of cytomegalovirus exposure and HLA in healthy donors (dated by TCRdb to about 2017). Turning to the overall study: In an earlier analysis of some 610 of the donors, 250 to 350 Gb of sequence data and just under 120 million unique TCR beta sequences from 150 million to 200 million T cells were reported. An early release covering 550 to 650 HLA-typed donors comprised approximately 300 gigabases of sequencing data and 65 million to 100 million unique TCR sequences. To predict cytomegalovirus infection status, the study combined high-throughput TCR immunosequencing, statistical association of individual TCRs with disease status, and machine learning. Donor age, sex, ethnicity and CMV serostatus were compiled alongside the repertoire data. Rather than using new phenotypic data, the later analysis identified candidate immune exposures from TCR beta sequences and from how often those sequences occurred across donors. Both class I and class II loci were covered by HLA typing, at four-digit resolution. On average, approximately 250,000 unique TCR beta nucleotide sequences were sequenced per donor among more than 350 genotyped donors of the cohort, with 15% to 20% of those sequences being non-productive. In an earlier analysis of 550 to 700 of the donors, high-throughput TCR beta sequencing was used to judge whether each TCR beta V gene segment behaved as functional or pseudogenic. Using immunosequencing, the study profiled T cell repertoires from 550 to 750 subjects and related those repertoires to cytomegalovirus serostatus. In a later analysis, previously published TCR beta repertoires from more than 500 donors were re-analyzed and high-resolution HLA genotyping was added so that TCR occurrence patterns could be studied. Of the roughly 400 genotyped donors, 70% to 90% were placed in the genetic ancestry cluster associated with self-reported Caucasian donors. Typing coverage differed by locus: A, B, C, DRB1 and DQB1 were typed in roughly 629-630 donors, DQA1 in 522, DPA1 in around 610, and DPB1 in around 440. Along with the approximately 600-subject first cohort, a separate validation cohort of about 110 different subjects was used. All discovery cohort repertoires had been generated using a single sequencing platform. Several DR-DQ haplotypes were treated as single units for association and clustering because of strong linkage in the cohort. The study was designed to test whether signatures of past pathogen exposure could be identified by cataloging public T cell receptors. A later genetic analysis took genome-wide SNP genotypes for about 55% of the 666 donors and used that subset as a discovery cohort.

Trimming removed 6 bases from V and 5 bases from J; the gene matches leave 9 bases unexplained. Inclusive of the bounding cysteine and phenylalanine, the CDR3 is 15 residues long. Left in the record is the CDR3 DNA by itself, 45 bases read in frame from the first base. CDR1 and CDR2, per the germline V gene (reference sequence), are MNHNY and SVGAGI. The protocol used for the library was the immunoSEQ multiplex PCR assay. The multiplex PCR relied on a mix of 60 forward primers for TCR Vbeta segments and 13 reverse primers for TCR Jbeta segments. The CDR3 region of rearranged TCR beta genes was amplified from genomic DNA by a multiplex PCR assay. The amplified TCR beta libraries were sequenced on the Illumina HiSeq System as 87-base-pair reads. For the original study's pipeline: A later analysis tallied around 82 million unique TCR beta chains across the 700 or so repertoires, and some 12 million of those chains were shared by two or more donors. Raw reads were error-corrected and collapsed into unique sequences by a nearest-neighbor algorithm in which closely related sequences were merged to remove PCR and sequencing errors. CDR3 sequences were aligned to IMGT reference sequences to assign V, D and J gene segments. For a sequence to be retained, a match of at least six nucleotides to both a V gene segment and a J gene segment was required. Rearrangements were called productive when the CDR3 lacked stop codons and stayed in frame with V and J; all others were non-productive. Following IMGT convention, CDR3 was defined as the stretch from the second conserved V-encoded cysteine up to the conserved J-encoded phenylalanine. Sequences without an unambiguous match to a single V gene segment were excluded from the earlier analysis of 500 to 700 of the donors. In an earlier analysis of a few hundred of the donors, a V segment was called functional when productive rearrangements were above 56.7%, and segregating when the standard deviation between donors exceeded 5%. A statistical classification framework was developed to diagnose cytomegalovirus status using the catalog of TCR beta chain sequences. V and J gene assignment, in a later analysis, came from comparing TCR nucleotide sequences with IMGT/GENE-DB human TR gene sequences. In a later analysis, CDR3 sequences and most-parsimonious VDJ recombination scenarios were assigned using the TCRdist pipeline. In a later analysis, each TCR beta chain was defined by its CDR3 amino acid sequence together with its V-gene family, and reads lacking a unique V-gene family were excluded. As a way to deal with suspected cross-contamination and a sequencing artifact, a later analysis dropped roughly 620 nucleotide sequences that were highly shared and had low generation probability. A later analysis calculated a clonal expansion index for each public chain from normalized within-repertoire ranks of inferred template counts. In a later analysis, generation probabilities were computed with a VDJ recombination model fitted to out-of-frame rearrangements, and the resulting probabilities were checked against IGoR. In a later analysis, TCR-TCR, TCR-HLA and TCR-CMV co-occurrence was scored with hypergeometric tests, and a repertoire-size bias correction was applied to TCR pairs. In a later analysis, false discovery rates were estimated by permuting HLA or CMV assignments 20 times. In a later analysis, co-occurring TCRs were grouped using DBSCAN, with TCRdist sequence similarity added in when clustering inside HLA-allele-positive subsets. For co-occurrence clustering, repertoires with fewer than 30,000 or more than 120,000 public chains were excluded, along with five or six repertoires with anomalous nucleotide sharing. Sourced from immuneACCESS, this table was stored by TCRdb with only in-frame sequences that have V and J called. A share of the clones is absent; for the studies checked, an unresolved V gene accounts for under half, and the remainder has no known explanation. D and trimming come from the DNA, and the V and J calls and clone size come from that table. The sample's table covers 100,000 to 150,000 clones. Jointly, the top ten make up around 3.6% of the sample.

The study at large found these results: According to a later analysis, most CMV-associated TCR beta chains appeared to be HLA-restricted, and the HLA associations seemed to be driven largely by CMV exposure. Compared with equally common non-associated chains, HLA-associated TCR beta chains in a later analysis were more clonally expanded and had lower generation probabilities. CMV serostatus was the only immune exposure information available for the cohort. Linkage disequilibrium might explain the correlated functional status among segregating V segments, but an unknown experimental factor could not be ruled out. Because HLA typing was unavailable for some donors at each locus, only the typed subset was used in association tests. The 87-base-pair reads could not distinguish some IMGT-functional V segments, including TRBV6-2 and TRBV6-3, so those segments were excluded. A later analysis reported that several top co-occurrence clusters appeared linked to parvovirus B19, influenza, CMV and Epstein-Barr virus. The cohort was sequenced for TCR beta chains only, and without alpha or paired-chain data the features that could be detected were limited. The presence/absence analyses assumed that sequencing depth was roughly uniform across donors, and that assumption may not be true. The classifier was reported to diagnose cytomegalovirus status with high specificity and sensitivity in both the original cohort and the validation cohort. V-gene and J-gene trimming of TCR beta chains was associated with a missense DCLRE1C variant in a later genetic analysis, and the association was replicated in an independent cohort. According to a later genetic analysis, donors in an Asian-associated ancestry cluster had fewer N-insertions in productive TCRs than the roughly 700-donor mean. In an earlier analysis of around 600 of the donors, most TCR beta V segments appeared in productive rearrangements about 87% or about 30% of the time, broadly matching IMGT annotations. A few of the identified cytomegalovirus-associated TCR beta chains were confirmed in vitro to be specific for cytomegalovirus antigens. While some public TCRs were present in many individuals, most TCR sequences turned up only very rarely across donors. When HLA alleles, especially DR and DQ, strongly co-occurred, attributing TCR associations to individual alleles was difficult. Because counts were too low, seventeen rarely observed V segments, including chromosome 9 orphons, were excluded from the earlier analysis of several hundred of the donors. A further reported finding was that TCR beta sequences accurately predicted the HLA-A and HLA-B alleles for most subjects in the first cohort. The authors suggested that the approach could potentially be generalized to other disease states and immunological phenotypes. A cluster of highly shared sequence variants was judged likely to represent a technical artifact of the sequencing pipeline. At a false discovery rate of 0.05, a later analysis linked 16,000 or so TCR beta sequences to specific HLA alleles. A later analysis found that TCR association rates varied across HLA loci, with DRB1 alleles showing the most associated TCRs and HLA-C alleles the fewest. In the study, roughly 160 TCR beta chains were listed as associated with cytomegalovirus.

The chain joins TRBV6-6 to TRBJ1-5, with TRBD1 matching 8 junction bases. The source of this sequence is a man between 18 and 35 years old in good health and CMV-seronegative. Sample: PBMCs. The CDR3 protein: CASRQEGQGYQPQHF. The sequenced DNA is TGTGCCAGCAGACAAGAAGGACAGGGATATCAGCCCCAGCATTTT.